This section outlines one T cell receptor beta chain sequence together with its context. Regarding treatment: oral pan-JAK inhibitor, 5-10 mg twice daily. These data belong to a study of CD8+ T cells in alopecia areata. The CDR3 sequence is 14 residues long. Germline V lookup: CDR1 SQVTM, CDR2 ANQGSEA. V lost 0 bases and J lost 2, with 11 bases in between. Sequencing used cDNA as its template, made by extracting RNA and reverse transcribing it. TCRdb's table, derived via immunoSEQ multiplex PCR, lists solely in-frame clones and lacks some. The repertoire has more than 95,000 clones, around 84% of them found once; the top ten carry 11%.

The TCR comes from a human donor with alopecia areata. Source: CD8+ T cells sorted from blood, taken between weeks 30 and 35, from a patient treated with tofacitinib. The chain carries TRBV29-1 and TRBJ2-7, with D possibly TRBD2 on 6 matching bases. The CDR3 DNA reads as TGCAGCGTTGAAGAGAGGACTACGCCCTACGAGCAGTACTTC. Translated: CSVEERTTPYEQYF.